This T cell receptor beta chain was retrieved from a study of T cells in Graves' hyperthyroidism and ophthalmopathy. The CDR3 length is 16 residues. Germline assignment: CDR1 DFQATT and CDR2 SNEGSKA (reference sequence). V gave up 3 bases and J gave up 5 bases; unmatched junction bases: 12. Regarding the study as a whole: In simple terms, a model built on 13 V-J features told ophthalmopathy apart from stable hyperthyroidism. Among clonotypes expanded in thyroid above 0.001, most were also found in blood.

From RNA transcripts, TCR beta CDR3 regions were amplified. During a first-round RT-PCR of the TCR CDR3, the HTBI primer set was used. TCRdb re-derived calls from the multiplex PCR reads in MiXCR, one entry per CDR3 protein. The sample records approximately 560,000 distinct CDR3 sequences, about 15% being singletons. This clonotype was seen repeatedly, ten times or more. Its target is unknown. Patients aged 18 to 65 had newly diagnosed hyperthyroidism lasting under 2 months. The receptor comes from a woman in her 30s with Graves' hyperthyroidism. The rearrangement uses TRBV20-1 and TRBJ2-1; the match to TRBD2 covers 8 bases. Sequenced: blood. The CDR3 sequence: CSASRGSTSADNEQFF. Here the CDR3 DNA reads TGCAGTGCTAGTCGAGGGTCGACTAGCGCAGACAATGAGCAGTTCTTC.